The 22 T cell receptor beta chains below were found in one sample sequenced in a study of cytomegalovirus exposure and HLA in healthy donors. PCR amplification relied on 60 Vbeta primers (plus 13 Jbeta primers). Assay used: immunoSEQ multiplex PCR; TCRdb lists only in-frame clones, some missing. The table lists around 180,000 clones, 84% of them singletons. Sequencing input: PBMCs. Receptors were obtained from a girl aged 10 to 17 in good health and CMV-seropositive.

The chain is built from TRBV7-8 and TRBJ2-1, with D maybe TRBD2 (5 bases). The germline CDR1 and CDR2 sequences are SGHVS and FQNEAQ. The CDR3 contains 15 residues. The germline V and J ends were trimmed by 3 bases and 4 bases, with 13 bases remaining between them. DNA for the CDR3: TGTGCCAGCAGCTTGGAAGTTCGGGGATACAATGAGCAGTTCTTC. It yields the protein CASSLEVRGYNEQFF.

V and J are TRBV28 and TRBJ2-5; no firm D call. Near its end, the DNA agrees better with TRBJ2-7, so the J call may be wrong. The CDR3 loop spans 11 amino acids. Germline CDR1 is MDHEN and CDR2 is SYDVKM. CDR3 residues: CASSWASEQYF. CDR3 nucleotide sequence: TGTGCCAGCAGTTGGGCCTCCGAGCAGTACTTC.

A note on this clone: This sample includes further DNA sequences coding for the same CDR3. This chain connects TRBV5-1 to TRBJ2-3, with D hard to call. CDR1 and CDR2 (germline): SGHRS, YFSETQ. V was shortened by 1 base and J by 1 base, with 7 bases between the two germline ends. The CDR3 totals 14 residues. Here the CDR3 DNA reads TGCGCCAGCAGCTTGAGGCAGGGCACAGATACGCAGTATTTT. The encoded protein is CASSLRQGTDTQYF. Looking up the rest from reference TRBV5-1 and TRBJ2-3 gives the full variable domain: KAGVTQTPRYLIKTRGQQVTLSCSPISGHRSVSWYQQTPGQGLQFLFEYFSETQRNKGNFPGRFSGRQFSNSRSEMNVSTLELGDSALYLCASSLRQGTDTQYFGPGTRLTVL.

This chain connects TRBV5-4 to TRBJ1-2, with a possible D match to TRBD1 (5 bases). Germline lookup yields CDR1 SGHNT and CDR2 YYREEE (reference sequence). CDR3 length: 14 residues. V was pared by 5 bases and J by 1 base, with 12 bases between. CDR3 in amino acids: CASRLGGFNYGYTF. The CDR3 nucleotides are TGTGCCAGCAGACTGGGGGGATTTAACTATGGCTACACCTTC.

The chain combines TRBV5-6 with TRBJ1-5, with D possibly TRBD1 on 5 matching bases. The CDR3 extends over 14 amino acids. Germline V lookup: CDR1 SGHDT, CDR2 YYEEEE. Trimming stripped 0 bases from V and 1 base from J, with 5 bases between. The CDR3 loop reads CASSLGQSNQPQHF. The CDR3 region has the DNA TGTGCCAGCAGCTTGGGACAGAGCAATCAGCCCCAGCATTTT. The full variable domain, rest sourced from reference TRBV5-6 and TRBJ1-5, is DAGVTQSPTHLIKTRGQQVTLRCSPKSGHDTVSWYQQALGQGPQFIFQYYEEEERQRGNFPDRFSGHQFPNYSSELNVNALLLGDSALYLCASSLGQSNQPQHFGDGTRLSIL.

The chain employs TRBV27 and TRBJ1-5; maybe TRBD1 (6 bases). The CDR3 length is 14 residues. Germline V gene sequence: CDR1 MNHEY, CDR2 SMNVEV (reference sequence). The V gene lost 6 bases and the J gene lost 6 bases, with 15 bases spanning the gap. CDR3 region: CASRSDSLTQPQHF. The CDR3 DNA reads TGTGCCAGCAGATCGGACAGCTTAACTCAGCCCCAGCATTTT.

The chain uses TRBV9 and TRBJ2-5, with D tentatively TRBD1 (6 bases). Matching the DNA end better, TRBJ2-7 makes the J call doubtful. The CDR3 is 14 residues long. Germline CDR1 reads SGDLS; CDR2 reads YYNGEE. The CDR3 nucleotides are TGTGCCAGCAGCGTACAGGGGTCCGATGGCGAGCAGTACTTC. This gives the protein CASSVQGSDGEQYF.

The chain links TRBV10-3 to TRBJ1-5; D unclear. Looked up from germline, CDR1 is ENHRY and CDR2 is SYGVKD. CDR3 length: 13 residues. V was pared by 7 bases and J by 10 bases, with 17 bases between. The CDR3: CAITDTPGTPQHF. CDR3 in DNA: TGTGCCATCACAGACACCCCAGGCACTCCCCAGCATTTT.

The chain couples TRBV18 to TRBJ1-2; tentatively, D is TRBD1 (5 bases). With 3 bases removed from V and 3 bases from J, the gap between germline ends came to 14 bases. Germline V gene sequence: CDR1 KGHSH, CDR2 LQKENI. The CDR3 is made up of 15 amino acids. This CDR3 reads CASSPRQLIDYGYTF. CDR3 nucleotide sequence: TGTGCCAGCTCACCTCGACAGTTAATAGACTATGGCTACACCTTC.

The CDR3 DNA reads TGTGCCAGCAGCCAAGGATGGGGACTAGCTTCTTACGAGCAGTACTTC. It is translated as CASSQGWGLASYEQYF. This chain uses TRBV4-2 with TRBJ2-7, with TRBD2 matching over 9 bases. This CDR3 spans 16 amino acids. Germline CDR1 LGHNA, CDR2 YNFKEQ. Losses at the gene ends were 1 base for V and 4 bases for J; bases not matched to a gene: 8.

The CDR3 DNA sequence: TGCAGCGTTGCGCAGGGGATCACCGGGGAGCTGTTTTTT. This translates into CSVAQGITGELFF. The rearrangement links TRBV29-1 to TRBJ2-2, with a tentative D call TRBD1 (6 bases). Trimming took 4 bases from V and 4 from J, leaving 10 bases between them. The CDR3 covers 13 residues. In germline, CDR1 is SQVTM, CDR2 ANQGSEA.

The CDR3 sequence is CASSSGSGNTIYF. In DNA form, the CDR3 reads TGTGCCAGCAGCTCAGGGTCTGGAAACACCATATATTTT. This chain joins TRBV7-2 and TRBJ1-3, with a tentative D call TRBD1 (5 bases). The CDR3 loop spans 13 amino acids. The germline V gene has CDR1 SGHTA and CDR2 FQGNSA. The V gene lost 4 bases and the J gene lost 1 base, with 5 bases spanning the gap.

This chain joins TRBV19 and TRBJ1-2; tentative D call: TRBD1 (6 bases). CDR3 length: 17 residues. The ends were cut back, 0 bases at V and 2 bases at J, with 16 bases in the middle. In germline, CDR1 is LNHDA, CDR2 SQIVND (reference sequence). The DNA for the CDR3 is TGTGCCAGTAGTATAGACCCACGGACAGCAGTGAACTATGGCTACACCTTC. Amino acids: CASSIDPRTAVNYGYTF.

V and J are TRBV6-5 and TRBJ1-5; D perhaps matches TRBD1 (6 bases). Per germline, CDR1 MNHEY and CDR2 SVGAGI. This CDR3 comprises 14 residues. Trimming cost V 0 bases and J 8 bases, with 11 bases left between them. CDR3 in DNA: TGTGCCAGCAGTTACTCGAGGGGGTGGGAGCCCCAGCATTTT. Its translation: CASSYSRGWEPQHF.

J is TRBJ1-1 and V is TRBV6-1, with TRBD1 as a possible D gene (6 bases). CDR3 length equals 14 residues. Trimming left V 6 bases short and J 3 bases short, with 14 bases between. CDR1 is MNHNS, CDR2 SASEGT, per germline. The CDR3 DNA reads TGTGCCAGCAGCTATCGGGACACCCACACTGAAGCTTTCTTT. Protein product: CASSYRDTHTEAFF.

The genes are TRBV28 and TRBJ1-5; D is perhaps TRBD1 (5 bases). CDR1 and CDR2 (germline): MDHEN, SYDVKM. V was shortened by 6 bases and J by 3 bases, with 9 bases between the two germline ends. This CDR3 has 13 amino acids. The CDR3, as DNA: TGTGCCAGCAGGGGGCTAGACAATCAGCCCCAGCATTTT. The encoded protein is CASRGLDNQPQHF.

This rearrangement joins TRBV6-5 to TRBJ2-7; 8 nucleotides match TRBD1. The CDR3 is 16 amino acids. Germline V gene sequence: CDR1 MNHEY, CDR2 SVGAGI. The trim removed 0 bases at V and 4 bases at J, leaving 8 bases unmatched. This CDR3 is CASSYSSRGRRYEQYF. The CDR3, as DNA: TGTGCCAGCAGTTACTCTAGCAGGGGGCGAAGGTACGAGCAGTACTTC.

The chain carries TRBV19 and TRBJ2-2; 11 nucleotides match TRBD2. V lost 4 bases to trimming and J lost 0 bases; unmatched junction nucleotides: 4. CDR1 and CDR2 (germline): LNHDA, SQIVND (reference sequence). The length of the CDR3 is 17 residues. For the CDR3, the DNA is TGTGCCAGTAGTAATAGCGGGGGGGCGGCGAACACCGGGGAGCTGTTTTTT. Residues: CASSNSGGAANTGELFF.

V and J are TRBV5-4 and TRBJ1-5; TRBD1 matches at 8 bases. V shed 3 bases and J 7 bases; nucleotides not matched to a gene: 9. CDR1 and CDR2 (germline): SGHNT, YYREEE (reference sequence). The length of the CDR3 is 15 residues. The CDR3 sequence: CASSSTGQGGQPQHF. Here the CDR3 DNA reads TGTGCCAGCAGCTCAACCGGACAGGGCGGCCAGCCCCAGCATTTT. The variable domain in full, with the rest retrieved from reference TRBV5-4 and TRBJ1-5, is ETGVTQSPTHLIKTRGQQVTLRCSSQSGHNTVSWYQQALGQGPQFIFQYYREEENGRGNFPPRFSGLQFPNYSSELNVNALELDDSALYLCASSSTGQGGQPQHFGDGTRLSIL.

The rearrangement uses TRBV6-5 and TRBJ1-1, with D possibly being TRBD1 (6 bases). CDR1 MNHEY and CDR2 SVGAGI come from the germline V gene. This CDR3 region has 11 residues. The V and J ends lost 7 bases and 11 bases respectively, with 14 bases between them. CDR3 coding DNA: TGTGCCAGCACCCAAGGGGGAGACGCTTTCTTT. The encoded protein is CASTQGGDAFF.

The rearrangement uses TRBV6-5 and TRBJ1-2; 7 nucleotides line up with TRBD1. The CDR3 covers 15 residues. Trimming at V came to 5 bases and at J to 6 bases, leaving 12 bases not matched to a gene. Germline V gives CDR1 MNHEY, CDR2 SVGAGI. The CDR3 nucleotides are TGTGCCAGCAGTACTGGGACAGCGTCTGTGGATGGCTACACCTTC. It is translated as CASSTGTASVDGYTF.

The V call is TRBV6-5, the J call TRBJ1-3; D remains unclear. The CDR3 totals 13 residues. Trimming removed 5 bases at V and 4 bases at J, with 9 bases between. From germline, CDR1 is MNHEY and CDR2 SVGAGI. CDR3 amino acids: CASSPPGGNTIYF. The CDR3 region has the DNA TGTGCCAGCAGTCCCCCGGGGGGAAACACCATATATTTT.